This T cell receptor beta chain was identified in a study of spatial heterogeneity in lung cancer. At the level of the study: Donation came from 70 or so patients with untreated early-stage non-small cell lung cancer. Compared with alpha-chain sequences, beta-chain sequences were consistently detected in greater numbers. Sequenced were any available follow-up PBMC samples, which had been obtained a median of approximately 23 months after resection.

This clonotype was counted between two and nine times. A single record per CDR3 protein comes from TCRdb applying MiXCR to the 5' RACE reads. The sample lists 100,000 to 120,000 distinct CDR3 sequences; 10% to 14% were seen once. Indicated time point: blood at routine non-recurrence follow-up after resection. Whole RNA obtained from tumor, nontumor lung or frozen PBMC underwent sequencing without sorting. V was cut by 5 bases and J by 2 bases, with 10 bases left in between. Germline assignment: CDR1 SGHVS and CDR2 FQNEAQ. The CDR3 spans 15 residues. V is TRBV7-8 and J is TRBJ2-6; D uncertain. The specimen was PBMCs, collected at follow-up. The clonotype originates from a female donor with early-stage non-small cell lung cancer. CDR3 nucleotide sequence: TGTGCCAGCAGCCTTACGGACGCTGGGGCCAACGTCCTGACTTTC. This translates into CASSLTDAGANVLTF.